This T cell receptor (beta chain) was obtained from a study of patients and donors after allogeneic stem cell transplantation (dated by TCRdb to 2020 to 2021). The receptor library was made with RT-PCR. The sequencer listed for this sample is NextSeq 550. The public reads were quality trimmed at Q25 with fastp and then assembled into clones with MiXCR by TCRdb, keeping productive beta chains. Identical CDR3 protein sequences are pooled into one entry, listed with their most common genes and DNA. Recorded for this sample are 800,000 to 1,000,000 distinct CDR3 sequences; around 17% of them occurred a single time. Around 6% of the sample lies in the top ten. This clonotype came up a few times. Its antigen is still unknown. One base away there is no much larger clone; base qualities are not given. This TCR was recovered from a human donor who was either an allogeneic HSCT recipient or a stem cell or donor lymphocyte infusion donor (not recorded which). It is not recorded whose cells these are; they may come from a transplant donor. What was sequenced was blood, either unsorted or a sorted T cell fraction (not recorded which).

The bases are TGTGCCAGCGTTCCCTCGGGGAACTATGGCTACACCTTC. It is translated as CASVPSGNYGYTF. The chain was built from TRBV2 and TRBJ1-2; no confident D gene assignment can be made. For CDR1 and CDR2, the germline V gene lists SNHLY and FYNNEI. Including the terminal cysteine and phenylalanine, the CDR3 comprises 13 residues. The sequence is cut down to CDR3 DNA, 39 bases in frame from base 1. The trim is 8 bases for V and 2 bases for J, with a gap of 12 bases between the germline ends. The reference TRBV2 and TRBJ1-2 proteins fill in what lies around the CDR3, so the full variable domain reads EPEVTQTPSHQVTQMGQEVILRCVPISNHLYFYWYRQILGQKVEFLVSFYNNEISEKSEIFDDQFSVERPDGSNFTLKIRSTKLEDSAMYFCASVPSGNYGYTFGSGTRLTVV.